This paragraph covers one TCR beta chain sequence. The data were taken from a study of blood T cell repertoires in COVID-19. The assay was immunoSEQ multiplex PCR, and TCRdb's table has in-frame clones only and misses some. The sample shows tens of thousands of clones, approximately 86% of them seen only once. The receptor comes from a human donor in a cohort sampled during active COVID-19. The sample comprised peripheral blood.

CDR3 amino acids: CASSLGTLTKAFF. Here the CDR3 DNA reads TGTGCCAGCAGCTTGGGGACACTAACAAAAGCTTTCTTT. The V call is TRBV5-6, the J call TRBJ1-1; a weak D match, TRBD1 (5 bases). CDR3 length: 13 residues. Germline loops: CDR1 SGHDT, CDR2 YYEEEE. The V gene lost 0 bases and the J gene lost 9 bases, with 12 bases spanning the gap.